This T cell receptor (beta chain) stems from a study of cytomegalovirus exposure and HLA in healthy donors. In the study overall: When about 400 donors were genotyped, 80% to 90% of them were found to fall in the Caucasian-associated ancestry cluster. The study's findings and limits: Roughly even sequencing depth across donors was the assumption behind the presence/absence analyses. Among the most significant clusters, several appeared linked to common viral pathogens in a later analysis. Researchers counted around 180 TCR beta chains as cytomegalovirus-associated.

The CDR3 is 11 amino acids. Germline CDR1 GTSNPN, CDR2 SVGIG (reference sequence). V lost 4 bases and J 4 bases, leaving 6 bases between the germline ends. The PCR used 60 Vbeta and 13 Jbeta primers. Sequencing was performed with immunoSEQ multiplex PCR; in TCRdb, only in-frame clones are kept and a portion is missing. Found here are 25,000 to 35,000 clones, around 60% of them singletons; the top ten hold about a fifth. This clone was seen once. Its antigen remains unknown. This TCR was recovered from a man aged 45 to 65 in good health and CMV-seropositive. V is TRBV30 and J is TRBJ2-3; D might be TRBD1 (5 bases). Sequenced material: PBMCs. DNA for the CDR3: TGTGCCTGGACAGGGTCAGATACGCAGTATTTT. Its protein is CAWTGSDTQYF.